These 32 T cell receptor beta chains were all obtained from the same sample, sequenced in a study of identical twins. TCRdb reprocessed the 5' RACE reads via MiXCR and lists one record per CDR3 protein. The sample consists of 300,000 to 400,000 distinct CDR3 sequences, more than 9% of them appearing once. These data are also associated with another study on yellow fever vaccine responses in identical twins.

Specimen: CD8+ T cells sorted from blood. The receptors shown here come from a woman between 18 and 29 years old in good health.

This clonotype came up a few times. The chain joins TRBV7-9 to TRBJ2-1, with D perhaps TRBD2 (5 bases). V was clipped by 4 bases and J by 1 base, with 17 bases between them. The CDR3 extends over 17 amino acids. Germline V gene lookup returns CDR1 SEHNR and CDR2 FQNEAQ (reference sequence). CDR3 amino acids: CASSSSTSPGSYNEQFF. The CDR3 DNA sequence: TGTGCCAGCAGCTCATCGACCTCCCCGGGGTCCTACAATGAGCAGTTCTTC.

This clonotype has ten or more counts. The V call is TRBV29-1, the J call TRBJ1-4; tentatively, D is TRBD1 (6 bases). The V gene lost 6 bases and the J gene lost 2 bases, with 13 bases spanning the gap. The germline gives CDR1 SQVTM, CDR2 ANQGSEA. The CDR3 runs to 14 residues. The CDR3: CSVAQGATNEKLFF. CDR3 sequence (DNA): TGCAGCGTGGCACAGGGCGCGACTAATGAAAAACTGTTTTTT.

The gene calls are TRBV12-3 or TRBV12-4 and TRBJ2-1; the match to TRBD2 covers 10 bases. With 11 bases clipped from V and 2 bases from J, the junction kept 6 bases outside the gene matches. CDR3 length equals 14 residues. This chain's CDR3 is CAHKSGRAYNEQFF. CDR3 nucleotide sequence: TGTGCCCACAAAAGCGGGAGGGCCTACAATGAGCAGTTCTTC.

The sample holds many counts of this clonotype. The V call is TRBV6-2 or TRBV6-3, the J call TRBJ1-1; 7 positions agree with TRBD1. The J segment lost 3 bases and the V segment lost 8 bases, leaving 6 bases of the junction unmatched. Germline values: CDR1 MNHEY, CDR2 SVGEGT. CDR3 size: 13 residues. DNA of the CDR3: TGTGCCAGCCGAACTACAGGGGACACTGAAGCTTTCTTT. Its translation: CASRTTGDTEAFF.

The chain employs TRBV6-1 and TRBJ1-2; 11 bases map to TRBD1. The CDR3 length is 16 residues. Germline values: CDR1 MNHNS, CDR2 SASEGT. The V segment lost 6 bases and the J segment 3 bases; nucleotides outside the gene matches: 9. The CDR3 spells CASSIRTGGVDYGYTF. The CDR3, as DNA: TGTGCCAGCAGCATCCGGACAGGGGGCGTCGACTATGGCTACACCTTC.

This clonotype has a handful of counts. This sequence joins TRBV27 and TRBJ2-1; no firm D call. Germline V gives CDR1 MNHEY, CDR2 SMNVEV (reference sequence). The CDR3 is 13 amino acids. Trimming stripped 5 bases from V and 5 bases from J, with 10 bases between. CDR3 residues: CASSVYGNNEQFF. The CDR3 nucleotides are TGTGCCAGCAGTGTCTACGGAAACAATGAGCAGTTCTTC.

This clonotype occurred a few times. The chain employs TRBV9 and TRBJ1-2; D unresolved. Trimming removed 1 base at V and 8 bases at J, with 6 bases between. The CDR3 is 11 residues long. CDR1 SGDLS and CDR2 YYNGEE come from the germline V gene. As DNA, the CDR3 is TGTGCCAGCAGCGTACCGGGCGGCTACACCTTC. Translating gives CASSVPGGYTF.

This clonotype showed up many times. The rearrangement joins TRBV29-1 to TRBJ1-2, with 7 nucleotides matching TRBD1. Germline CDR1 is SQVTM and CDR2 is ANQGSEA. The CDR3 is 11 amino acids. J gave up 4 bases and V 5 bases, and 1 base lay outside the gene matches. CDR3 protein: CSVRTGYGYTF. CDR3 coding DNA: TGCAGCGTTCGGACAGGCTATGGCTACACCTTC.

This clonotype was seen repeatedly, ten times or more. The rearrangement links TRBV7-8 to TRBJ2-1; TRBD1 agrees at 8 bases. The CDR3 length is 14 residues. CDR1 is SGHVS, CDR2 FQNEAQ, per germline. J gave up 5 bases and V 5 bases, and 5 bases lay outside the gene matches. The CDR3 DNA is TGTGCCAGCAGCATAGGACAGGGTAACAATGAGCAGTTCTTC. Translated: CASSIGQGNNEQFF.

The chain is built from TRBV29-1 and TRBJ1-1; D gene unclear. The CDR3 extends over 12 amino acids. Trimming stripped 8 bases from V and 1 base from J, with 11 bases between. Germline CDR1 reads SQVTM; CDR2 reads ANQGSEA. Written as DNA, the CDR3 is TGCAGCTCCAGAAGCGGGAACACTGAAGCTTTCTTT. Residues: CSSRSGNTEAFF.

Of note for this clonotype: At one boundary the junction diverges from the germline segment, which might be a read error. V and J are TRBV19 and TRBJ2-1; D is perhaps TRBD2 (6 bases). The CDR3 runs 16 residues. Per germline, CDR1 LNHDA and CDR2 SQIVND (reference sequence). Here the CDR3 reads CASSSIDGDSHNEQFF. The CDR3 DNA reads TGTGCCAGTAGTTCCATAGATGGGGACTCCCACAATGAGCAGTTCTTC. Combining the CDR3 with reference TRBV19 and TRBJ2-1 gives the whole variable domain DGGITQSPKYLFRKEGQNVTLSCEQNLNHDAMYWYRQDPGQGLRLIYYSQIVNDFQKGDIAEGYSVSREKKESFPLTVTSAQKNPTAFYLCASSSIDGDSHNEQFFGPGTRLTVL.

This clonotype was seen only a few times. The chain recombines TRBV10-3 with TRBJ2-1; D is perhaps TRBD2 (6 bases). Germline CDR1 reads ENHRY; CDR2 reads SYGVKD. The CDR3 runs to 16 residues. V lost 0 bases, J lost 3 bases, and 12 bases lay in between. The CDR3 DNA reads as TGTGCCATCAGTGAGTCGCAGGACTATCGCTACAATGAGCAGTTCTTC. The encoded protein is CAISESQDYRYNEQFF.

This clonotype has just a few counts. The CDR3 loop is CASKGERFTQYF. DNA for the CDR3: TGTGCCAGCAAGGGCGAAAGGTTTACGCAGTATTTT. The chain carries TRBV2 and TRBJ2-3; D is undetermined. The CDR3 is 12 amino acids. Trimming removed 7 bases from V and 8 bases from J, with 13 bases in between. Germline V gene sequence: CDR1 SNHLY, CDR2 FYNNEI. The full variable domain, in which reference TRBV2 and TRBJ2-3 provide the parts outside the CDR3, is EPEVTQTPSHQVTQMGQEVILRCVPISNHLYFYWYRQILGQKVEFLVSFYNNEISEKSEIFDDQFSVERPDGSNFTLKIRSTKLEDSAMYFCASKGERFTQYFGPGTRLTVL.

CDR3 amino acids: CASSPLYQQGAYNSPLHF. The CDR3 bases are TGTGCCAGCAGCCCCCTCTATCAACAGGGGGCGTATAATTCACCCCTCCACTTT. The chain links TRBV5-5 to TRBJ1-6, with TRBD1 matching over 9 bases. The V segment lost 4 bases and the J segment 4 bases; nucleotides outside the gene matches: 12. The CDR3 loop spans 18 amino acids. The germline V gene has CDR1 SGHKS and CDR2 YYEKEE (reference sequence).

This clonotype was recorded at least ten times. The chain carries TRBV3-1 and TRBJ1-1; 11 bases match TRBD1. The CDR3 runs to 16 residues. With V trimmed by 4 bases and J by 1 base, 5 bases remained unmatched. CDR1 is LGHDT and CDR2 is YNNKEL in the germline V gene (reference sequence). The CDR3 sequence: CASSPWTGGPNTEAFF. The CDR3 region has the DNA TGTGCCAGCAGCCCATGGACAGGGGGCCCGAACACTGAAGCTTTCTTT.

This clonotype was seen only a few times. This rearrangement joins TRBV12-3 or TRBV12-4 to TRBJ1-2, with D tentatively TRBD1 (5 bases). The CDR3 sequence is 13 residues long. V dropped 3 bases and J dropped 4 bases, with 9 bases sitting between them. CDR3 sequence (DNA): TGTGCCAGCAGTTTTCCCGGGGGCTATGGCTACACCTTC. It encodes CASSFPGGYGYTF.

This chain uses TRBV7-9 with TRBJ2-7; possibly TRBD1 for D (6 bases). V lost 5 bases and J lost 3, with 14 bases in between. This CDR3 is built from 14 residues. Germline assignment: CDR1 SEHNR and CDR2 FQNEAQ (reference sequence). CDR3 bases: TGTGCCAGCAGCCCCAGACAGGACAACTACGAGCAGTACTTC. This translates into CASSPRQDNYEQYF.

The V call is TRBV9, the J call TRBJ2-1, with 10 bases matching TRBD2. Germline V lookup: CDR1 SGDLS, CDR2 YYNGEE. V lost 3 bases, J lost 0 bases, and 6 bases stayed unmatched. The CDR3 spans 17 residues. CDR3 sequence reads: CASSGYSGGSSYNEQFF. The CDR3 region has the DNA TGTGCCAGCAGCGGGTATAGCGGGGGGAGCTCCTACAATGAGCAGTTCTTC.

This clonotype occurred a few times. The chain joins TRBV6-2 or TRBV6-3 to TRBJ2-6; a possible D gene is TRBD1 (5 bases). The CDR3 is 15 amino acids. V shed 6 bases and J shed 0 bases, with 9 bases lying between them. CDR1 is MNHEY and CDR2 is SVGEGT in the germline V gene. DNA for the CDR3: TGTGCCAGCAGCCCAGGACACTCTGGGGCCAACGTCCTGACTTTC. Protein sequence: CASSPGHSGANVLTF.

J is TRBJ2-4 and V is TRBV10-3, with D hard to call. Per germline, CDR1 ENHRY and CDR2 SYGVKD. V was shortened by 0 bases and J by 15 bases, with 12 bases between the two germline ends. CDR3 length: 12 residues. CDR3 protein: CAISESKGPRYF. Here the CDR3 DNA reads TGTGCCATCAGTGAGTCGAAGGGCCCCCGGTACTTC.

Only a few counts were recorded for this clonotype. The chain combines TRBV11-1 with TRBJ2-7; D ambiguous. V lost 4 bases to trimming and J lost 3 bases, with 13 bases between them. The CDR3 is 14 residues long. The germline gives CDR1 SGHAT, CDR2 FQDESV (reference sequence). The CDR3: CASSSPLESYEQYF. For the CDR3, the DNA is TGTGCCAGCAGCTCCCCGTTGGAGAGCTACGAGCAGTACTTC.

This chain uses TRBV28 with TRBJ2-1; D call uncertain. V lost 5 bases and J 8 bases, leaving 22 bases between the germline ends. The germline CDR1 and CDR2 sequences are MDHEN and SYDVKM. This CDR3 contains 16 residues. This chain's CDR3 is CASSPLLSLPRYEQFF. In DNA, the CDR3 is TGTGCCAGCAGTCCCCTGCTTTCCCTCCCTAGGTATGAGCAGTTCTTC.

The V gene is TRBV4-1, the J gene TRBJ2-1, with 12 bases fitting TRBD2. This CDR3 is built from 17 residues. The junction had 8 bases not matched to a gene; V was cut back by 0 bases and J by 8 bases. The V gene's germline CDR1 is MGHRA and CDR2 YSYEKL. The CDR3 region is CASSQDWASGGAHEQFF. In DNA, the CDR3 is TGCGCCAGCAGCCAAGATTGGGCTAGCGGGGGGGCGCATGAGCAGTTCTTC.

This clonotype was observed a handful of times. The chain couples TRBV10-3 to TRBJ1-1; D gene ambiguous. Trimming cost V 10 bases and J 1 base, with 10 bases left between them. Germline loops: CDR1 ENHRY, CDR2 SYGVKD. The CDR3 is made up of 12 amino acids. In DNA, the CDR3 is TGTGCCACCTCGACCGAGAACACTGAAGCTTTCTTT. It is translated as CATSTENTEAFF.

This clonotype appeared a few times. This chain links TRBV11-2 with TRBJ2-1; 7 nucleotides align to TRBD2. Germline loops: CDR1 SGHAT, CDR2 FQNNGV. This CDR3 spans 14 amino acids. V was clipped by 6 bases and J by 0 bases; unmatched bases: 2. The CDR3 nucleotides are TGTGCCAGCAGATGGGGGGGCTCCTACAATGAGCAGTTCTTC. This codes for CASRWGGSYNEQFF.

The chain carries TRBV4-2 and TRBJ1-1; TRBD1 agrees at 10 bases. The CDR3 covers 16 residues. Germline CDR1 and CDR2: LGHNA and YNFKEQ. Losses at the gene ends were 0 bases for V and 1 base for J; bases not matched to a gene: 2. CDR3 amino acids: CASSQEGQGRNTEAFF. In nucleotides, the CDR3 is TGTGCCAGCAGCCAAGAGGGACAGGGGAGGAACACTGAAGCTTTCTTT.

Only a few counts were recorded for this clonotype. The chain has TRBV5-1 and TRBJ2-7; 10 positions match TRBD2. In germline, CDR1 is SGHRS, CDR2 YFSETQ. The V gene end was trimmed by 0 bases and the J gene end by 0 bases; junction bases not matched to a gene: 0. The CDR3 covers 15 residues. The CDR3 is CASSLGTSGSYEQYV. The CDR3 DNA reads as TGCGCCAGCAGCTTGGGGACTAGCGGCTCCTACGAGCAGTACGTC.

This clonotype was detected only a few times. The CDR3 DNA is TGTGCCAGCAGCCTGACAATTGGGAATAATTCACCCCTCCACTTT. Translation: CASSLTIGNNSPLHF. The rearrangement joins TRBV14 to TRBJ1-6; D gene uncertain. V gave up 4 bases and J gave up 5 bases, with 12 bases separating them. The CDR3 covers 15 residues. The germline V gene has CDR1 SGHDN and CDR2 FVKESK.

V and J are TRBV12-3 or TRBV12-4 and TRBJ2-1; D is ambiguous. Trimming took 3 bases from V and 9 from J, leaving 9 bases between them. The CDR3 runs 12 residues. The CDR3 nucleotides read TGTGCCAGCAGTTTCCGCTGGGCTGAGCAGTTCTTC. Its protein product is CASSFRWAEQFF.

Here the CDR3 reads CATVGSGANVLTF. CDR3 nucleotide sequence: TGTGCCACCGTGGGCTCCGGGGCCAACGTCCTGACTTTC. This chain connects TRBV15 to TRBJ2-6; D is ambiguous. With 8 bases removed from V and 4 bases from J, the gap between germline ends came to 9 bases. Germline-derived CDR1 and CDR2 are LNHNV and YYDKDF (reference sequence). The CDR3 runs to 13 residues.

Here the CDR3 reads CASSQGTSRGQFF. DNA for the CDR3: TGCGCCAGCAGCCAAGGTACAAGTCGAGGGCAGTTCTTC. This rearrangement joins TRBV4-1 to TRBJ2-1; D is uncertain. The ends were cut back, 1 base at V and 12 bases at J, with 13 bases in the middle. Germline V gene lookup returns CDR1 MGHRA and CDR2 YSYEKL. This CDR3 has 13 amino acids.

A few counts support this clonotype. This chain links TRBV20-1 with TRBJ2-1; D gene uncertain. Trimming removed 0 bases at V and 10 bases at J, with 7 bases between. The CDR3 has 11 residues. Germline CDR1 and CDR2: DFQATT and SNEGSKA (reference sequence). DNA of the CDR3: TGCAGTGCTAGAGAGGAAAGAGAGCAGTTCTTC. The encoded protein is CSAREEREQFF.